This record looks at one TCR beta chain sequence and its context. This sample was taken from a study of blood T cell repertoires in COVID-19. Study at large: The United States, Italy and Spain supplied acute and convalescent COVID-19 samples. From T cells, B-cell-depleted T cells, or PBMCs came the material, which was cDNA or gDNA.

Per the authors' pipeline: From reference gene primer amplification, estimates of nucleated cell counts were derived. TCRdb's copy holds only in-frame clones and misses some; the assay was immunoSEQ multiplex PCR. V and J calls and clone size come straight from that table; D and trimming were deduced from the DNA. The repertoire has 55,000 to 65,000 clones, about 80% of them found once; the top ten carry under 3.5%. CDR3 length: 15 amino acids. Germline V gene sequence: CDR1 MDHEN, CDR2 SYDVKM. Germline trimming cut 7 bases from V and 1 base from J; bases unmatched to any gene: 6. This rearrangement joins TRBV28 to TRBJ2-2, with TRBD2 matching over 7 bases. The sequenced sample was peripheral blood. The receptor comes from a man between 60 and 75 years old with acute or convalescent COVID-19. CDR3 sequence: CASTQRGENTGELFF. For the CDR3, the DNA is TGTGCCAGCACCCAGCGGGGCGAGAACACCGGGGAGCTGTTTTTT.